The TCR beta chain described here comes from a study of tumor-infiltrating lymphocytes in localized non-small cell lung cancer. Findings and limits, study-wide: Available tissue quantity limited TCR sequencing to a patient subset.

Sequenced by immunoSEQ multiplex PCR; TCRdb stores in-frame clones only, minus some. This sample has thousands of clones, with roughly 80% found just once. Germline CDR1 MNHEY, CDR2 SVGAGI. The germline V and J ends were trimmed by 2 bases and 1 base, with 6 bases remaining between them. This CDR3 is 14 amino acids long. As for this clone: Its target is not known.

The origin of this receptor is a human donor with non-small cell lung cancer. The sample was uninvolved lung tissue not adjacent to the tumor. The rearrangement links TRBV6-5 to TRBJ2-1; D remains ambiguous. CDR3: CASSYGSSYNEQFF. The CDR3 DNA is TGTGCCAGCAGTTACGGCTCATCCTACAATGAGCAGTTCTTC.